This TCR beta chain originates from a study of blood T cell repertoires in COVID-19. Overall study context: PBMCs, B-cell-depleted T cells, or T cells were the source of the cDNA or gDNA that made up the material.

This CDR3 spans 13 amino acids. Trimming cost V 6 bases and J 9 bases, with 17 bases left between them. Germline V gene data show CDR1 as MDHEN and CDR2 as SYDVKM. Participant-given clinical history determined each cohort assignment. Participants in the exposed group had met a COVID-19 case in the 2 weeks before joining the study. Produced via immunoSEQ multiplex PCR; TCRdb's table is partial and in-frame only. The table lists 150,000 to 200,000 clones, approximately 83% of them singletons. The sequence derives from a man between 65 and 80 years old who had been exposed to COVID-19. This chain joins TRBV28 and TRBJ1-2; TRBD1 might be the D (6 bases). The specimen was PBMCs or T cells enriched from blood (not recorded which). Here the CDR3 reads CASSPGGGWSYTF. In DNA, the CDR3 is TGTGCCAGCAGCCCCGGCGGGGGCTGGAGCTACACCTTC.